A single sample gave rise to the 20 T cell receptor beta chains below, sequenced in a study of shared clonotypes between healthy human individuals. Some clones are missing from TCRdb's copy, which holds only in-frame ones; the method was immunoSEQ multiplex PCR. The profile shows about 560,000 clones, about 80% of them singletons. The specimen was PBMCs. These receptors all come from a woman between 35 and 50 years old in good health. Some clones in this sample may be carry-over from other donors' samples.

This rearrangement joins TRBV6-5 to TRBJ2-7, with 11 bases that match TRBD2. The CDR3 covers 15 residues. Trimming removed 6 bases from V and 1 base from J; junction bases left unmatched: 5. CDR1 is MNHEY, CDR2 SVGAGI, per germline. The CDR3 protein is CASSSLAGGSYEQYF. In nucleotides, the CDR3 is TGTGCCAGCAGCAGTCTAGCGGGAGGTTCCTACGAGCAGTACTTC.

The rearrangement joins TRBV4-1 to TRBJ2-7, with D possibly TRBD2 on 5 matching bases. CDR1 MGHRA and CDR2 YSYEKL come from the germline V gene. There are 13 residues in the CDR3. Between the trimmed V and J ends, which lost 4 bases and 3 bases, there was a span of 10 bases. For the CDR3, the DNA is TGCGCCAGCAGCCGAGGGTCGAACTACGAGCAGTACTTC. Translating gives CASSRGSNYEQYF.

This clone was seen once. CDR3 sequence (DNA): TGTGCCAGCAGCCCTACACGGGACAGGGGGCTAGGCTACACCTTC. Protein: CASSPTRDRGLGYTF. J is TRBJ1-2 and V is TRBV7-3, with 12 bases matching TRBD1. The V gene's germline CDR1 is SGHTA and CDR2 FQGTGA. The J segment lost 8 bases and the V segment lost 5 bases, leaving 9 bases of the junction unmatched. The CDR3 extends over 15 amino acids. Drawing the rest from reference TRBV7-3 and TRBJ1-2, the complete variable domain is GAGVSQTPSNKVTEKGKYVELRCDPISGHTALYWYRQSLGQGPEFLIYFQGTGAADDSGLPNDRFFAVRPEGSVSTLKIQRTERGDSAVYLCASSPTRDRGLGYTFGSGTRLTVV.

J is TRBJ2-1 and V is TRBV7-2; 10 bases are shared with TRBD2. CDR1 and CDR2 (germline): SGHTA, FQGNSA. CDR3 length: 16 residues. Losses at the gene ends were 4 bases for V and 7 bases for J; bases not matched to a gene: 10. CDR3 nucleotide sequence: TGTGCCAGCAGCTCCTCGCTAGCGGGAGCGTTGAATGAGCAGTTCTTC. It yields the protein CASSSSLAGALNEQFF.

This sequence joins TRBV7-3 and TRBJ2-3; a possible D gene is TRBD2 (7 bases). Deletions cut 5 bases from V and 9 bases from J, with 12 bases between. Germline V gives CDR1 SGHTA, CDR2 FQGTGA. The CDR3 sequence is 12 residues long. CDR3 amino acids: CASSPGRGTQYF. As DNA, the CDR3 is TGTGCCAGCAGCCCGGGGAGGGGGACGCAGTATTTT.

The chain couples TRBV5-4 to TRBJ2-5, with TRBD2 matching 12 bases. The germline V gene has CDR1 SGHNT and CDR2 YYREEE (reference sequence). The CDR3 runs to 18 residues. Trimming took 4 bases from V and 0 from J; bases not matched to a gene: 10. The CDR3 sequence is CASSVWIRLAGDQETQYF. The DNA for the CDR3 is TGTGCCAGCAGCGTATGGATCAGACTAGCGGGGGACCAAGAGACCCAGTACTTC.

This clone occurred a few times. V is TRBV29-1 and J is TRBJ2-7, with TRBD1 matching over 9 bases. This CDR3 has 13 amino acids. CDR1 SQVTM and CDR2 ANQGSEA come from the germline V gene. The V and J ends lost 7 bases and 6 bases, in that order; junction bases with no gene match: 10. CDR3 nucleotide sequence: TGCAGCGCCCGGGACAGGGAAGCTTCCGAGCAGTACTTC. Encoded protein: CSARDREASEQYF.

V and J are TRBV2 and TRBJ1-5, with D possibly TRBD1 on 6 matching bases. This CDR3 has 18 amino acids. The germline V gene has CDR1 SNHLY and CDR2 FYNNEI. V lost 2 bases and J 3 bases, leaving 20 bases between the germline ends. Here the CDR3 DNA reads TGTGCCAGCAGTGAACAGTTAACAGGGAGAGGGTCCAATCAGCCCCAGCATTTT. It yields the protein CASSEQLTGRGSNQPQHF.

This clone was detected once. V usage is TRBV5-1 and J usage is TRBJ2-5; 8 bases fit TRBD2. The trim removed 4 bases at V and 7 bases at J, leaving 9 bases unmatched. The CDR3 covers 14 residues. Germline assignment: CDR1 SGHRS and CDR2 YFSETQ. CDR3 amino acids: CASSPREGDRTQYF. As DNA, the CDR3 is TGCGCCAGCAGCCCCCGGGAGGGGGATAGGACCCAGTACTTC.

Comments on this clone: One base separates it from a far larger clone, so it is likely a read error. The chain employs TRBV30 and TRBJ1-4; possible D gene TRBD1, 6 bases. CDR1 and CDR2 from the germline V gene are GTSNPN and SVGIG (reference sequence). The CDR3 has 12 residues. In nucleotides, the CDR3 is TGTGCCCGACAGGAGAATAATGAAAAACTGCTTTTT. Protein sequence: CARQENNEKLLF.

The chain has TRBV5-5 and TRBJ1-4; D unresolved. Deletions cut 6 bases from V and 0 bases from J, with 15 bases between. Germline-derived CDR1 and CDR2 are SGHKS and YYEKEE (reference sequence). The CDR3 covers 16 residues. DNA of the CDR3: TGTGCCAGCACCCTAACAGAACCTGCAACTAATGAAAAACTGTTTTTT. Its protein is CASTLTEPATNEKLFF.

This chain uses TRBV21-1 with TRBJ2-1; the DNA was not compared with TRBD2, the D call given in the table. TRBV21-1 is annotated as a pseudogene. The CDR3 totals 18 residues. The DNA for the CDR3 is TGTGCCAGCAGCGGCCCGGGACTAGCGGGAGGGCCAGCCAATGAGCAGTTCTTC. It codes for CASSGPGLAGGPANEQFF.

On this clone itself: It differs at one base from a far larger clone, so likely a read error. The chain recombines TRBV30 with TRBJ1-1, with a weak D call TRBD1 (6 bases). The length of the CDR3 is 14 residues. Germline CDR1 GTSNPN, CDR2 SVGIG (reference sequence). The V end was cut by 2 bases, the J end by 4 bases, with 14 bases between. The CDR3 DNA follows: TGTGCCTGGAGTCAGGACGGGGGGCCCACTGAAGCTTTCTTT. Its translation: CAWSQDGGPTEAFF.

This rearrangement joins TRBV5-1 to TRBJ2-1, with TRBD1 matching 7 bases. The CDR3 has 14 amino acids. Germline V lookup: CDR1 SGHRS, CDR2 YFSETQ. Trimming at V came to 2 bases and at J to 5 bases, leaving 4 bases not matched to a gene. The CDR3 loop reads CASSFGTANNEQFF. In nucleotides, the CDR3 is TGCGCCAGCAGCTTCGGGACAGCCAACAATGAGCAGTTCTTC.

This clone was seen a single time. The CDR3 here is CASSLGLAGTYEQYF. As DNA, the CDR3 is TGTGCCAGCAGCTTAGGACTAGCGGGAACCTACGAGCAGTACTTC. The rearrangement joins TRBV7-3 to TRBJ2-7, with TRBD2 matching 12 bases. This CDR3 is built from 15 residues. Germline-derived CDR1 and CDR2 are SGHTA and FQGTGA. V gave up 2 bases and J gave up 2 bases; unmatched junction bases: 1.

In its sample, this clone was seen a few times. The V and J genes are TRBV10-1 and TRBJ2-7; tentative D call: TRBD1 (5 bases). Trimming removed 1 base at V and 2 bases at J, with 12 bases between. This CDR3 has 15 residues. Germline CDR1 is WNHNN and CDR2 is SYGVQD (reference sequence). The CDR3 bases are TGCGCCAGCAGTGAGTTAGGCAGGGCGCCCTACGAGCAGTACTTC. This codes for CASSELGRAPYEQYF.

The chain joins TRBV2 to TRBJ2-4; TRBD1 aligns across 7 bases. The CDR3 has 13 amino acids. V lost 4 bases and J lost 8; bases outside the gene matches: 5. Germline V gene lookup returns CDR1 SNHLY and CDR2 FYNNEI. CDR3 in DNA: TGTGCCAGCAGTGTTGGACAGGCAGACATTCAGTACTTC. Translating gives CASSVGQADIQYF.

The genes are TRBV20-1 and TRBJ2-1; D is perhaps TRBD1 or TRBD2 (5 bases each). The CDR3 length is 11 residues. CDR1 is DFQATT and CDR2 is SNEGSKA in the germline V gene (reference sequence). The V end was cut by 7 bases, the J end by 9 bases, with 13 bases between. The CDR3 DNA follows: TGCAGTGGTGGGGGAGAACGTGAGCAGTTCTTC. Translated, it gives CSGGGEREQFF.

The V gene is TRBV4-3, the J gene TRBJ2-2; 16 bases align to TRBD2. The junction had 6 bases not matched to a gene; V was cut back by 3 bases and J by 2 bases. The CDR3 length is 19 residues. Germline V gene sequence: CDR1 LGHNA, CDR2 YSLEER. Here the CDR3 DNA reads TGCGCCAGCAGCCAGGCCGGGACTAGCGGGGGGGCAAACACCGGGGAGCTGTTTTTT. This sequence encodes CASSQAGTSGGANTGELFF.

The chain combines TRBV6-5 with TRBJ1-1, with 8 bases fitting TRBD1. This CDR3 has 15 amino acids. Trimming cost V 5 bases and J 2 bases; bases outside gene matches: 7. CDR1 and CDR2 (germline): MNHEY, SVGAGI. Here the CDR3 reads CASSTRTGFNTEAFF. CDR3 bases: TGTGCCAGCAGTACCCGGACAGGGTTTAACACTGAAGCTTTCTTT.